These T cell receptor beta chains were read from a single sample in a study of cytomegalovirus exposure and HLA in healthy donors. Sequencing used immunoSEQ multiplex PCR; TCRdb keeps in-frame clones, though not all of them. This repertoire shows around 160,000 clones, roughly 80% found once; its top ten account for around 7.1%. The sequenced material came from PBMCs. These receptors came from a woman aged 40 to 49 in good health and CMV-seropositive. Both conserved end residues are part of each CDR3. Each record gives: V gene, CDR3 length, J gene, clone size, D gene, CDR3 protein, CDR3 DNA. A D gene is named only where the DNA matches it firmly. The size entry is marked missing in some rows and otherwise reads once, few, many or a size class.

V gene: TRBV6-1
CDR3 length: 11
J gene: TRBJ1-2
clone size: .
D gene: .
CDR3 protein: CASSQGSGYTF
CDR3 DNA: TGTGCCAGCAGTCAGGGAAGTGGCTACACCTTC

V gene: TRBV9
CDR3 length: 14
J gene: TRBJ1-6
clone size: .
D gene: TRBD1
CDR3 protein: CASSGGTGASPLHF
CDR3 DNA: TGTGCCAGCAGCGGCGGGACAGGGGCTTCACCCCTCCACTTT

V gene: TRBV6-4
CDR3 length: 15
J gene: TRBJ1-2
clone size: .
D gene: TRBD1
CDR3 protein: CASRAGTGSLNGYTF
CDR3 DNA: TGTGCCAGCAGGGCCGGGACAGGGAGTTTGAATGGCTACACCTTC

V gene: TRBV5-1
CDR3 length: 14
J gene: TRBJ1-1
clone size: .
D gene: TRBD1
CDR3 protein: CASSSRGDNTEAFF
CDR3 DNA: TGCGCCAGCAGCTCCAGGGGGGATAACACTGAAGCTTTCTTT

V gene: TRBV7-3
CDR3 length: 15
J gene: TRBJ2-7
clone size: .
D gene: TRBD2
CDR3 protein: CASSPGTSGFHEQYF
CDR3 DNA: TGTGCCAGCAGCCCGGGGACTAGCGGCTTCCACGAGCAGTACTTC

V gene: TRBV19
CDR3 length: 15
J gene: TRBJ1-5
clone size: .
D gene: .
CDR3 protein: CATKEGRSSNQPQHF
CDR3 DNA: TGTGCCACCAAGGAGGGGAGGAGTAGCAATCAGCCCCAGCATTTT

V gene: TRBV5-1
CDR3 length: 17
J gene: TRBJ2-5
clone size: .
D gene: TRBD1
CDR3 protein: CASSLGTLQGAGETQYF
CDR3 DNA: TGCGCCAGCAGCTTGGGTACTTTACAGGGGGCTGGAGAGACCCAGTACTTC

V gene: TRBV6-5
CDR3 length: 14
J gene: TRBJ1-2
clone size: few
D gene: TRBD1
CDR3 protein: CASSYQGQNYGYTF
CDR3 DNA: TGTGCCAGCAGTTATCAGGGACAGAACTATGGCTACACCTTC

V gene: TRBV7-3
CDR3 length: 13
J gene: TRBJ2-1
clone size: once
D gene: .
CDR3 protein: CASSLVLADEQFF
CDR3 DNA: TGTGCCAGCAGCTTAGTTCTGGCGGATGAGCAGTTCTTC

V gene: TRBV7-3
CDR3 length: 17
J gene: TRBJ2-3
clone size: .
D gene: TRBD2
CDR3 protein: CASSLTSGGLVTDTQYF
CDR3 DNA: TGTGCCAGCAGCTTAACTAGCGGGGGGCTCGTAACAGATACGCAGTATTTT

V gene: TRBV14
CDR3 length: 16
J gene: TRBJ2-5
clone size: few
D gene: .
CDR3 protein: CASSQERGSYQETQYF
CDR3 DNA: TGTGCCAGCAGCCAAGAGCGGGGATCATACCAAGAGACCCAGTACTTC

V gene: TRBV2
CDR3 length: 14
J gene: TRBJ2-1
clone size: .
D gene: TRBD2
CDR3 protein: CASRKSSGEHEQFF
CDR3 DNA: TGTGCCAGCAGGAAATCTAGCGGGGAACATGAGCAGTTCTTC

V gene: TRBV10-1
CDR3 length: 15
J gene: TRBJ1-1
clone size: .
D gene: .
CDR3 protein: CASSAQKTGNTEAFF
CDR3 DNA: TGCGCCAGCAGTGCCCAAAAGACAGGTAACACTGAAGCTTTCTTT

V gene: TRBV7-3
CDR3 length: 15
J gene: TRBJ2-7
clone size: once
D gene: .
CDR3 protein: CASSLPVRFSYEQYF
CDR3 DNA: TGTGCCAGCAGCTTGCCTGTGCGGTTCTCCTACGAGCAGTACTTC

V gene: TRBV12-5
CDR3 length: 18
J gene: TRBJ2-7
clone size: few
D gene: TRBD1
CDR3 protein: CASGWTKPMGQGPGEQYF
CDR3 DNA: TGTGCTAGTGGTTGGACCAAACCGATGGGACAGGGCCCTGGCGAGCAGTACTTC

V gene: TRBV25-1
CDR3 length: 16
J gene: TRBJ2-5
clone size: .
D gene: TRBD1
CDR3 protein: CASSGTRDRGVETQYF
CDR3 DNA: TGTGCCAGCAGTGGAACCCGGGACAGGGGAGTGGAGACCCAGTACTTC

V gene: TRBV28
CDR3 length: 14
J gene: TRBJ1-1
clone size: few
D gene: .
CDR3 protein: CASSPRTKFREYFF
CDR3 DNA: TGTGCCAGCAGTCCACGGACAAAGTTCAGGGAATATTTCTTT

V gene: TRBV20-1
CDR3 length: 11
J gene: TRBJ1-2
clone size: few
D gene: .
CDR3 protein: CSATRRDGYTF
CDR3 DNA: TGCAGTGCTACAAGGAGAGATGGCTACACCTTC

V gene: TRBV5-1
CDR3 length: 16
J gene: TRBJ2-5
clone size: .
D gene: TRBD1
CDR3 protein: CASSLGEGALQETQYF
CDR3 DNA: TGCGCCAGCAGCTTGGGTGAGGGGGCTCTCCAAGAGACCCAGTACTTC

V gene: TRBV10-3
CDR3 length: 13
J gene: TRBJ1-2
clone size: .
D gene: .
CDR3 protein: CAITPGSLDGYTF
CDR3 DNA: TGTGCCATCACTCCGGGGAGTCTCGATGGCTACACCTTC

V gene: TRBV5-1
CDR3 length: 16
J gene: TRBJ1-3
clone size: .
D gene: .
CDR3 protein: CASSLEGGVSGNTIYF
CDR3 DNA: TGCGCCAGCAGCTTGGAGGGGGGGGTATCTGGAAACACCATATATTTT

V gene: TRBV27
CDR3 length: 12
J gene: TRBJ2-7
clone size: .
D gene: .
CDR3 protein: CASSPAGYEQYF
CDR3 DNA: TGTGCCAGCAGTCCGGCGGGGTACGAGCAGTACTTC

V gene: TRBV9
CDR3 length: 18
J gene: TRBJ2-3
clone size: .
D gene: TRBD2
CDR3 protein: CASSPRLGAGGPADTQYF
CDR3 DNA: TGTGCCAGCAGCCCGCGACTCGGGGCGGGGGGACCCGCAGATACGCAGTATTTT

V gene: TRBV6-5
CDR3 length: 15
J gene: TRBJ2-7
clone size: .
D gene: .
CDR3 protein: CASSLRDTTSYEQYF
CDR3 DNA: TGTGCCAGCAGTCTCCGGGACACCACCTCCTACGAGCAGTACTTC

V gene: TRBV6-1
CDR3 length: 14
J gene: TRBJ1-2
clone size: .
D gene: TRBD1
CDR3 protein: CASRQDRGVYGYTF
CDR3 DNA: TGTGCCAGCAGACAGGACAGGGGTGTCTATGGCTACACCTTC

V gene: TRBV2
CDR3 length: 13
J gene: TRBJ1-1
clone size: .
D gene: TRBD1
CDR3 protein: CASRGTGVSVAFF
CDR3 DNA: TGTGCCAGCAGGGGAACAGGGGTGTCGGTAGCTTTCTTT

V gene: TRBV2
CDR3 length: 15
J gene: TRBJ1-2
clone size: .
D gene: TRBD1
CDR3 protein: CASSEPGQTNYGYTF
CDR3 DNA: TGTGCCAGCAGTGAACCGGGACAGACGAACTATGGCTACACCTTC

V gene: TRBV10-1
CDR3 length: 13
J gene: TRBJ2-2
clone size: .
D gene: .
CDR3 protein: CASRSQGGGELFF
CDR3 DNA: TGCGCCAGCAGGAGCCAGGGTGGCGGGGAGCTGTTTTTT

V gene: TRBV7-2
CDR3 length: 13
J gene: TRBJ1-2
clone size: .
D gene: TRBD1
CDR3 protein: CASSPGTVYGYTF
CDR3 DNA: TGTGCCAGCAGCCCGGGGACAGTCTATGGCTACACCTTC

V gene: TRBV6-5
CDR3 length: 15
J gene: TRBJ1-1
clone size: few
D gene: .
CDR3 protein: CASSYSRVMNTEAFF
CDR3 DNA: TGTGCCAGCAGTTACTCTCGGGTCATGAACACTGAAGCTTTCTTT

V gene: TRBV5-1
CDR3 length: 15
J gene: TRBJ2-1
clone size: .
D gene: .
CDR3 protein: CASSLAGSPYNEQFF
CDR3 DNA: TGCGCCAGCAGCTTGGCGGGGTCCCCCTACAATGAGCAGTTCTTC

V gene: TRBV2
CDR3 length: 12
J gene: TRBJ1-1
clone size: .
D gene: .
CDR3 protein: CARGQFGTEAFF
CDR3 DNA: TGTGCCAGAGGACAGTTCGGGACTGAAGCTTTCTTT

V gene: TRBV2
CDR3 length: 17
J gene: TRBJ2-3
clone size: few
D gene: TRBD2
CDR3 protein: CASSDPGLAKSTDTQYF
CDR3 DNA: TGTGCCAGCAGCGACCCGGGACTAGCCAAGAGCACAGATACGCAGTATTTT

V gene: TRBV7-3
CDR3 length: 15
J gene: TRBJ2-7
clone size: .
D gene: .
CDR3 protein: CASRSAVTTSYEQYF
CDR3 DNA: TGTGCCAGCAGGTCGGCGGTTACAACATCCTACGAGCAGTACTTC

V gene: TRBV5-1
CDR3 length: 13
J gene: TRBJ2-7
clone size: few
D gene: TRBD2
CDR3 protein: CASASGAHYEQYF
CDR3 DNA: TGCGCCAGCGCTAGCGGGGCACACTACGAGCAGTACTTC

V gene: TRBV18
CDR3 length: 18
J gene: TRBJ1-4
clone size: once
D gene: .
CDR3 protein: CASSPRSGGSINSEKLFF
CDR3 DNA: TGTGCCAGCTCACCAAGATCCGGCGGCAGTATTAATAGTGAAAAACTGTTTTTT

V gene: TRBV15
CDR3 length: 16
J gene: TRBJ2-3
clone size: .
D gene: TRBD2
CDR3 protein: CATSSRASGAAGTQYF
CDR3 DNA: TGTGCCACCAGCAGTAGGGCTAGCGGGGCAGCAGGTACGCAGTATTTT

V gene: TRBV18
CDR3 length: 16
J gene: TRBJ1-1
clone size: .
D gene: TRBD1
CDR3 protein: CASSPPGQLMNTEAFF
CDR3 DNA: TGTGCCAGCTCCCCACCGGGACAGCTTATGAACACTGAAGCTTTCTTT

V gene: TRBV6-1
CDR3 length: 15
J gene: TRBJ2-7
clone size: .
D gene: TRBD1
CDR3 protein: CASKGARDRASEQYF
CDR3 DNA: TGTGCCAGCAAAGGGGCCCGGGACAGGGCCTCCGAGCAGTACTTC

V gene: TRBV9
CDR3 length: 14
J gene: TRBJ2-3
clone size: .
D gene: TRBD2
CDR3 protein: CASSVGGGADTQYF
CDR3 DNA: TGTGCCAGCAGCGTAGGCGGGGGGGCAGATACGCAGTATTTT

V gene: TRBV28
CDR3 length: 12
J gene: TRBJ2-3
clone size: .
D gene: .
CDR3 protein: CASSLGALNEYF
CDR3 DNA: TGTGCCAGCAGTTTAGGGGCCCTCAACGAGTATTTT

V gene: TRBV7-3
CDR3 length: 15
J gene: TRBJ2-7
clone size: .
D gene: TRBD1
CDR3 protein: CASSIRPGTAYEQYF
CDR3 DNA: TGTGCCAGCAGCATACGACCCGGGACAGCATACGAGCAGTACTTC

V gene: TRBV6-1
CDR3 length: 15
J gene: TRBJ1-6
clone size: .
D gene: TRBD1
CDR3 protein: CASRRDTGGGSPLHF
CDR3 DNA: TGTGCCAGCAGACGCGATACAGGGGGCGGCTCACCCCTCCACTTT

V gene: TRBV2
CDR3 length: 15
J gene: TRBJ1-5
clone size: once
D gene: .
CDR3 protein: CASSDTGGGNQPQHF
CDR3 DNA: TGTGCCAGCAGTGATACGGGAGGGGGCAATCAGCCCCAGCATTTT

V gene: TRBV5-4
CDR3 length: 13
J gene: TRBJ1-2
clone size: .
D gene: .
CDR3 protein: CASSLDSLYGYTF
CDR3 DNA: TGTGCCAGCAGCTTGGATTCTCTCTATGGCTACACCTTC

V gene: TRBV5-1
CDR3 length: 14
J gene: TRBJ2-3
clone size: .
D gene: TRBD2
CDR3 protein: CASSFRGGTDTQYF
CDR3 DNA: TGCGCCAGCAGCTTTCGGGGGGGGACAGATACGCAGTATTTT